This T cell receptor beta chain comes out of a study of long-term antiretroviral therapy in people with HIV. Study details: By about a decade, the earliest samples predate the 2015 immediate-ART recommendation. General study points: Repertoires with HIV possessed tighter CDR3 length spans than those of controls. Within the repertoire, clones expanded before ART were dominant at all time points.

V gave up 4 bases and J gave up 8 bases, with 24 bases separating them. Germline V gene sequence: CDR1 SGHRS, CDR2 YFSETQ. The CDR3 is 16 residues long. Comment on this clone: The antigen is undetermined.

Survey-level resolution applied to immunoSEQ assay v3.0. What sequencing targeted per sample was about 40,000-55,000 T-cell genomes. Data came from immunoSEQ multiplex PCR; TCRdb stores just in-frame clones and leaves some out. The table shows nearly 50,000 clones, with about 86% occurring only once. This specimen was unsorted PBMCs, taken 0.8 years after starting antiretroviral therapy. This receptor was identified in a woman under 30 with HIV. The chain links TRBV5-1 to TRBJ1-2; D gene ambiguous. CDR3 residues: CASSLILDGLGIGYTF. In DNA, the CDR3 is TGCGCCAGCAGCCTGATCTTGGACGGTTTAGGGATCGGCTACACCTTC.